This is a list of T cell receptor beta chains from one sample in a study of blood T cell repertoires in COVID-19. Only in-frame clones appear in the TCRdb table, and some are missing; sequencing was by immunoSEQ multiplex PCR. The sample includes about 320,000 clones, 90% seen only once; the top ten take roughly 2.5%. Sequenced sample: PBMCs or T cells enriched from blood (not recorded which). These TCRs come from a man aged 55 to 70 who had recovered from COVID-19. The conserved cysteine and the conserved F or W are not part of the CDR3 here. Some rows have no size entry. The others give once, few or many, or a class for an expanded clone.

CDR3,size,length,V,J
AISDPTASGEKLF,.,13,TRBV10-3,TRBJ1-4
ASSSGQGSSGNTIY,once,14,TRBV27,TRBJ1-3
ASSFVGLYGYT,.,11,TRBV7-9,TRBJ1-2
AISESSGEQF,.,10,TRBV10-3,TRBJ2-1
ASSQETHRDKAF,.,12,TRBV4-1,TRBJ1-1
ASSERGGQLYEQY,.,13,TRBV2,TRBJ2-7
ASSISSGGIYGYT,.,13,TRBV19,TRBJ1-2
ASSFLFQGISNQPQH,.,15,TRBV6-2/TRBV6-3,TRBJ1-5
ASSVGGRDGNEQF,.,13,TRBV9,TRBJ2-1
ASSQGSLLAGIYEQY,.,15,TRBV14,TRBJ2-7
ASSFGQDGYT,.,10,TRBV5-4,TRBJ1-2
ASSEFVSGRINTGELF,.,16,TRBV2,TRBJ2-2
ASSLAGQVGNTIY,.,13,TRBV5-4,TRBJ1-3
AWSVTAALVGTEAF,.,14,TRBV30,TRBJ1-1
ASSFQGRESPLH,.,12,TRBV27,TRBJ1-6
ATSDSDGNLGDNTIY,.,15,TRBV24-1,TRBJ1-3
ASSPQTYYGYT,few,11,TRBV5-5,TRBJ1-2
ASRDRSGSGNEQY,.,13,TRBV3-1/TRBV3-2,TRBJ2-7
ASSNSGTGAYEQY,.,13,TRBV5-1,TRBJ2-7
ATSHGGSRGNTIY,.,13,TRBV15,TRBJ1-3
ASSLAFPDTQY,.,11,TRBV11-2,TRBJ2-3
ASSWGTGGAATEAF,.,14,TRBV5-4,TRBJ1-1
AISAGSGASTDTQY,.,14,TRBV10-3,TRBJ2-3
ASSQDRVTQY,.,10,TRBV3-1/TRBV3-2,TRBJ2-5
ASSVKPGQNVLETQY,.,15,TRBV2,TRBJ2-5
ASSEGLWEKLF,.,11,TRBV25-1,TRBJ1-4
ASSQEGPWKITDTQY,.,15,TRBV14,TRBJ2-3
AWMLRGLLDAEAF,.,13,TRBV30,TRBJ1-1
ASSQEGGASYEQY,.,13,TRBV4-3,TRBJ2-7
ASSVGDRGLHFKPQH,.,15,TRBV9,TRBJ1-5
ASSLGADYT,.,9,TRBV5-6,TRBJ1-2
ASSRNPGYSYEQY,.,13,TRBV5-8,TRBJ2-7
ASSLGSRGGPPYEQY,.,15,TRBV7-3,TRBJ2-7
ASSPWESYNEQF,once,12,TRBV11-3,TRBJ2-1
AISGQAWTDTQY,.,12,TRBV10-3,TRBJ2-3